This is a list of T cell receptor beta chains from one sample in a study of identical twins' blood T cells. TCRdb itself ran the 5' RACE reads through MiXCR, one entry per CDR3 protein. The repertoire holds a few hundred thousand distinct CDR3 sequences, about 28% seen once, with about 6% in the top ten. The specimen sequenced was PBMCs. These receptors came from a woman aged 18 to 55 in good health. Each CDR3 is given with its conserved first and last residue. The order of the fields is V gene, clone size, J gene, D gene, CDR3 DNA, CDR3 protein. A D gene is named only where the DNA matches it firmly. Only some rows state a clone size, as once, few, many or a class for expanded clones.

v_gene: TRBV7-9
abundance: .
j_gene: TRBJ1-1
d_gene: .
CDR3nt: TGTGCCAGCAGCTTCCGCCGGATTCCGGCTGAAGCTTTCTTT
CDR3aa: CASSFRRIPAEAFF

v_gene: TRBV20-1
abundance: .
j_gene: TRBJ1-1
d_gene: .
CDR3nt: TGCAGTGCTAAGGCAGGGGCTATGAACACTGAAGCTTTCTTT
CDR3aa: CSAKAGAMNTEAFF

v_gene: TRBV20-1
abundance: .
j_gene: TRBJ1-1
d_gene: .
CDR3nt: TGCAGTGCCAATATAGGGGGGAACACTGAAGCTTTCTTT
CDR3aa: CSANIGGNTEAFF

v_gene: TRBV20-1
abundance: .
j_gene: TRBJ1-1
d_gene: .
CDR3nt: TGCAGTGCACGCAACGGGTTGAACACTGAAGCTTTCTTT
CDR3aa: CSARNGLNTEAFF

v_gene: TRBV20-1
abundance: many
j_gene: TRBJ1-2
d_gene: .
CDR3nt: TGCAGTGCTACCGGGATCGGCGGCTACACCTTC
CDR3aa: CSATGIGGYTF

v_gene: TRBV11-2
abundance: few
j_gene: TRBJ2-1
d_gene: TRBD2
CDR3nt: TGTGCCAGCAGCTTAGTGGTCCAGCGGGGGGACAATGAGCAGTTCTTC
CDR3aa: CASSLVVQRGDNEQFF

v_gene: TRBV12-5
abundance: few
j_gene: TRBJ2-4
d_gene: .
CDR3nt: TGTGCTAGTGGTGCAACAGAATTAGCCAAAAACATTCAGTACTTC
CDR3aa: CASGATELAKNIQYF

v_gene: TRBV19
abundance: few
j_gene: TRBJ2-1
d_gene: .
CDR3nt: TGTGCCAGTAGTCCCGCCGGACTGTCGAGACAGTTCTTC
CDR3aa: CASSPAGLSRQFF

v_gene: TRBV9
abundance: .
j_gene: TRBJ1-1
d_gene: .
CDR3nt: TGTGCCAGCAGCGTAGGAGCAGGGGAAGCTTTCTTT
CDR3aa: CASSVGAGEAFF

v_gene: TRBV20-1
abundance: few
j_gene: TRBJ2-1
d_gene: .
CDR3nt: TGCAGTGCAAAGAGGTTTACTAGCTCCTACAATGAGCAGTTCTTC
CDR3aa: CSAKRFTSSYNEQFF

v_gene: TRBV5-1
abundance: few
j_gene: TRBJ2-1
d_gene: .
CDR3nt: TGCGCCAGCAGCTTGGAAGAGCGGGCCAGCTCCTACAATGAGCAGTTCTTC
CDR3aa: CASSLEERASSYNEQFF

v_gene: TRBV9
abundance: .
j_gene: TRBJ1-1
d_gene: .
CDR3nt: TGTGCCAGCAGCGTAGAGGAGAGGAACACTGAAGCTTTCTTT
CDR3aa: CASSVEERNTEAFF

v_gene: TRBV4-3
abundance: .
j_gene: TRBJ1-1
d_gene: .
CDR3nt: TGCGCCAGCAGCCAAGTCATAATGGTTGCGGAAGCTTTCTTT
CDR3aa: CASSQVIMVAEAFF

v_gene: TRBV3-1
abundance: few
j_gene: TRBJ1-3
d_gene: .
CDR3nt: TGTGCCAGCAGCCAATTGTGGGAGTTCTCTGGAAACACCATATATTTT
CDR3aa: CASSQLWEFSGNTIYF

v_gene: TRBV10-3
abundance: few
j_gene: TRBJ2-2
d_gene: .
CDR3nt: TGTGCCATCAGTGACGGGACGCGCGGGGAGCTGTTTTTT
CDR3aa: CAISDGTRGELFF

v_gene: TRBV12-5
abundance: few
j_gene: TRBJ1-5
d_gene: .
CDR3nt: TGTGCTAGTGGGCAAAATTCAGGGCATCAGCCCCAGCATTTT
CDR3aa: CASGQNSGHQPQHF

v_gene: TRBV20-1
abundance: .
j_gene: TRBJ1-6
d_gene: .
CDR3nt: TGCAGTGCTAGAAGGACAGATAATTCACCCCTCCACTTT
CDR3aa: CSARRTDNSPLHF

v_gene: TRBV12-3/TRBV12-4
abundance: .
j_gene: TRBJ1-6
d_gene: .
CDR3nt: TGTGCCAGCAGTGGGACGGCTTATAATTCACCCCTCCACTTT
CDR3aa: CASSGTAYNSPLHF

v_gene: TRBV5-6
abundance: few
j_gene: TRBJ1-1
d_gene: TRBD1
CDR3nt: TGTGCCAGCAGCTTGGACAGGGGGCTGGTTGAAGCTTTCTTT
CDR3aa: CASSLDRGLVEAFF

v_gene: TRBV9
abundance: many
j_gene: TRBJ1-1
d_gene: .
CDR3nt: TGTGCCAGCAGTCAGGTTGGGAACACTGAAGCTTTCTTT
CDR3aa: CASSQVGNTEAFF

v_gene: TRBV20-1
abundance: few
j_gene: TRBJ1-1
d_gene: .
CDR3nt: TGCAGTGCTCTCAAAGTCATGAACACTGAAGCTTTCTTT
CDR3aa: CSALKVMNTEAFF

v_gene: TRBV4-2
abundance: .
j_gene: TRBJ2-7
d_gene: TRBD1
CDR3nt: TGTGCCAGCAGCCAAGAGTTTAATTCACAGGGGATCTACGAGCAGTACTTC
CDR3aa: CASSQEFNSQGIYEQYF

v_gene: TRBV29-1
abundance: few
j_gene: TRBJ2-3
d_gene: .
CDR3nt: TGCAGCGTTGAAGGCGGGTTTAGGAGCACAGATACGCAGTATTTT
CDR3aa: CSVEGGFRSTDTQYF

v_gene: TRBV7-9
abundance: .
j_gene: TRBJ1-1
d_gene: .
CDR3nt: TGTGCCAGCAGCTTGGAGCTCTCTGGAGCTTTCTTT
CDR3aa: CASSLELSGAFF

v_gene: TRBV3-1
abundance: few
j_gene: TRBJ2-3
d_gene: .
CDR3nt: TGTGCCAGCAGCCTACGGACCCTATGGGGGAATACGCAGTATTTT
CDR3aa: CASSLRTLWGNTQYF

v_gene: TRBV6-2/TRBV6-3
abundance: .
j_gene: TRBJ1-5
d_gene: TRBD1
CDR3nt: TGTGCCAGCAGTTACTCTACCGGGACAGGGGGCGGTCGGCCCCAGCATTTT
CDR3aa: CASSYSTGTGGGRPQHF

v_gene: TRBV11-2
abundance: .
j_gene: TRBJ1-1
d_gene: .
CDR3nt: TGTGCCAGCAGCTTAACCGGACAGACCGAAGCTTTCTTT
CDR3aa: CASSLTGQTEAFF